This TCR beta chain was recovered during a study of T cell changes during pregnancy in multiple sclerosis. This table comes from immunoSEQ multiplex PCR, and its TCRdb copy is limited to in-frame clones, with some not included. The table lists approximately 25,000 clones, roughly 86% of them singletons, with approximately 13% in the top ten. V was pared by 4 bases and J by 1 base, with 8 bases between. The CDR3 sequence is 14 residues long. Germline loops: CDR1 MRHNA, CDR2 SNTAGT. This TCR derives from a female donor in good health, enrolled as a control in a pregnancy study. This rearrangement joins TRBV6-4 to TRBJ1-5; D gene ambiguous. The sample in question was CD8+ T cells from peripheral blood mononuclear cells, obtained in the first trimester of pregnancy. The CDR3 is CASSGPGSNQPQHF. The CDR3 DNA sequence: TGTGCCAGCAGTGGGCCGGGGAGCAATCAGCCCCAGCATTTT.